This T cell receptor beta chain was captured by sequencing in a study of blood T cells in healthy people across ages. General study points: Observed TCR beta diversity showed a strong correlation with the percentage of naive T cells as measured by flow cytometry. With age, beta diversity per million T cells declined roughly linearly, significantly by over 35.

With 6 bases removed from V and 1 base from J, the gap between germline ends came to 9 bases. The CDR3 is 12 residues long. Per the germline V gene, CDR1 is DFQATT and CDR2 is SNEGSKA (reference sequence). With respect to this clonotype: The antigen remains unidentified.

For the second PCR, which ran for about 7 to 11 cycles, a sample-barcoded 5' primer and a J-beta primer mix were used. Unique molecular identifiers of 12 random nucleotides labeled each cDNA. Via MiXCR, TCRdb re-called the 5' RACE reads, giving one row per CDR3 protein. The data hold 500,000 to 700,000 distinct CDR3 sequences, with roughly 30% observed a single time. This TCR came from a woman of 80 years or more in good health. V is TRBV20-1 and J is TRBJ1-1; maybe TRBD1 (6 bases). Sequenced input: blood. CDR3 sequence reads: CSAVTGNTEAFF. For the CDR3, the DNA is TGCAGTGCGGTGACAGGGAACACTGAAGCTTTCTTT.